This T cell receptor (beta chain) was found in a study of identical twins. This clonotype was found many times. What it recognizes is unknown. Trimming cost V 5 bases and J 4 bases; bases outside gene matches: 9. This CDR3 has 16 residues. TCRdb processed the 5' RACE reads anew with MiXCR; each CDR3 protein has one entry. This table holds approximately 1.8 million distinct CDR3 sequences, about 31% found once. Study-level points and caveats: Invariant cells of the MAIT and iNKT types might have partly distorted the zero-insertion analyses. Modelling approaches yielded underestimates of out-of-frame TCR alpha sharing between monozygotic twins.

The sequence derives from a newborn girl in good health. The sequencing sample was made of cord blood. The genes are TRBV12-3 or TRBV12-4 and TRBJ2-1; 9 nucleotides agree with TRBD1. Written as DNA, the CDR3 is TGTGCCAGCAGTCCCCGCACAGGGGGCGCTTACAATGAGCAGTTCTTC. It codes for CASSPRTGGAYNEQFF.